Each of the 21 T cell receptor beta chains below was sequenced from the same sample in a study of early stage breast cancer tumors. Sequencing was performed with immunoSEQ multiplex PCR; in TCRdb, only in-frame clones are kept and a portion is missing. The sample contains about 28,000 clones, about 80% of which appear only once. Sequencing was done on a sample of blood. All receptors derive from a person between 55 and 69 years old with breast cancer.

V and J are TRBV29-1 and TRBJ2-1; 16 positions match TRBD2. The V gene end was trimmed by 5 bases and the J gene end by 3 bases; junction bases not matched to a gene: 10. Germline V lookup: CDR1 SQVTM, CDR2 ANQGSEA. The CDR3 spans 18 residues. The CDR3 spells CSVFPGLAGGPFYNEQFF. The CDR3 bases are TGCAGCGTTTTTCCGGGACTAGCGGGAGGGCCTTTCTACAATGAGCAGTTCTTC.

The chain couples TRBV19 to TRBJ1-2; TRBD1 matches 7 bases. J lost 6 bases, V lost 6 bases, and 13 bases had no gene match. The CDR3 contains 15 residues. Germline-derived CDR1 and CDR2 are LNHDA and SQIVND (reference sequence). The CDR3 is CASRPPAGQNHGYTF. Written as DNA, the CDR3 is TGTGCCAGTAGACCCCCCGCGGGACAGAACCATGGCTACACCTTC.

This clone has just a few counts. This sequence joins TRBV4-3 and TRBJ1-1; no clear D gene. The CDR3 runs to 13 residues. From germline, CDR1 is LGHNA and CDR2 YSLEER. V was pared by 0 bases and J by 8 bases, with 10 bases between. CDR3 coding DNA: TGCGCCAGCAGCCAAGATCGCGGACTAGAAGCTTTCTTT. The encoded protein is CASSQDRGLEAFF.

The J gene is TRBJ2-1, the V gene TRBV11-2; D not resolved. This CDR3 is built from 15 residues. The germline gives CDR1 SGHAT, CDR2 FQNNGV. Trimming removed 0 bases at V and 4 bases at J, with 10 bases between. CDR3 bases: TGTGCCAGCAGCTTAGACCGGATACAGTACAATGAGCAGTTCTTC. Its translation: CASSLDRIQYNEQFF. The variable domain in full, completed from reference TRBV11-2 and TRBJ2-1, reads EAGVAQSPRYKIIEKRQSVAFWCNPISGHATLYWYQQILGQGPKLLIQFQNNGVVDDSQLPKDRFSAERLKGVDSTLKIQPAKLEDSAVYLCASSLDRIQYNEQFFGPGTRLTVL.

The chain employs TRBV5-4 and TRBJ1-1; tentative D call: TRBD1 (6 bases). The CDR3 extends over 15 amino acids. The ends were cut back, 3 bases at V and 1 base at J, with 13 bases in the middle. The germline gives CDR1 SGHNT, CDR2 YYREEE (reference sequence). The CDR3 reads CASSWSRGANTEAFF. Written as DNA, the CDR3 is TGTGCCAGCAGCTGGAGCAGGGGCGCGAACACTGAAGCTTTCTTT.

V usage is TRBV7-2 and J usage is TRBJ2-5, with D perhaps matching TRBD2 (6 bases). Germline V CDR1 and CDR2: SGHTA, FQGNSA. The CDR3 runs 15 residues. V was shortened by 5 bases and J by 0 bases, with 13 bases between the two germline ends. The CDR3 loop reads CASSVNLAHQETQYF. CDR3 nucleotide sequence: TGTGCCAGCAGCGTCAATCTAGCGCACCAAGAGACCCAGTACTTC.

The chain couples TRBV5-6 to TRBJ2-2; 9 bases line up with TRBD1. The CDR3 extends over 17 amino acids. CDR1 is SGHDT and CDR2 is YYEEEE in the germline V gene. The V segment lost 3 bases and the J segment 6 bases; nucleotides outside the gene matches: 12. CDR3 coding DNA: TGTGCCAGCAGCTCACCCTGGACAGGGGCCACAGCCGGGGAGCTGTTTTTT. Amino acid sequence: CASSSPWTGATAGELFF. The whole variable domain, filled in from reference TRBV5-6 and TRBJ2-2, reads DAGVTQSPTHLIKTRGQQVTLRCSPKSGHDTVSWYQQALGQGPQFIFQYYEEEERQRGNFPDRFSGHQFPNYSSELNVNALLLGDSALYLCASSSPWTGATAGELFFGEGSRLTVL.

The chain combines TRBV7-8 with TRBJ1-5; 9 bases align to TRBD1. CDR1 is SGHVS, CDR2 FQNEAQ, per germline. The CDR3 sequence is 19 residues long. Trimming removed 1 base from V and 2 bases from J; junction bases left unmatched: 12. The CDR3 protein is CASSLEGPGQGTRNQPQHF. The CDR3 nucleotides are TGTGCCAGCAGCTTAGAAGGCCCCGGACAGGGGACCCGCAATCAGCCCCAGCATTTT.

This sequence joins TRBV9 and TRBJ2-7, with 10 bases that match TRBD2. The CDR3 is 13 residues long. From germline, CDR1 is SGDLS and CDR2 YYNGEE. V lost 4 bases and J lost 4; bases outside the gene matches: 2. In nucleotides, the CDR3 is TGTGCCAGCAGCAAGCGGGAGGGGTACGAGCAGTACTTC. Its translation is CASSKREGYEQYF.

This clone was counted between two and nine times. The CDR3 coding sequence is TGTGCCAGCAGCTTCCCATTAGGAGAAGACGAGCAGTACTTC. Translated, it gives CASSFPLGEDEQYF. V usage is TRBV11-1 and J usage is TRBJ2-7, with D uncertain. The CDR3 contains 14 residues. Germline V gene lookup returns CDR1 SGHAT and CDR2 FQDESV (reference sequence). Trimming removed 3 bases from V and 5 bases from J, with 14 bases in between.

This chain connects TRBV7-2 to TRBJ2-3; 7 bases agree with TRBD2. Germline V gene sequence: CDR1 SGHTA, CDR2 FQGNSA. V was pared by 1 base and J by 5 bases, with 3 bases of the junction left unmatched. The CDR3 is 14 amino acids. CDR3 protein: CASSLVPSGDTQYF. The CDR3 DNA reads TGTGCCAGCAGCTTAGTGCCTAGCGGAGATACGCAGTATTTT.

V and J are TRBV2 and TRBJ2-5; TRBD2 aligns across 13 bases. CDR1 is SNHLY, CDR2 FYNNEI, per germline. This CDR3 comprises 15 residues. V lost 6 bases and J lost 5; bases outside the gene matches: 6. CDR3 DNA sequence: TGTGCCAGCAGAGGACTAGCGGGAGTTCGGGAGACCCAGTACTTC. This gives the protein CASRGLAGVRETQYF.

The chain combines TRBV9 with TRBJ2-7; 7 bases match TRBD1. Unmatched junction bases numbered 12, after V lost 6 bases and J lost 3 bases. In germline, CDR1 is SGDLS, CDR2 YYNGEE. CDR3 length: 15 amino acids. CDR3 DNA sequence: TGTGCCAGCACCCCCACAGGGGCTGGACACTACGAGCAGTACTTC. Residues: CASTPTGAGHYEQYF.

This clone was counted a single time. The CDR3 bases are TGTGCCAGCAGCTCCCGGACAGGGGGCATGAACACTGAAGCTTTCTTT. Protein: CASSSRTGGMNTEAFF. The chain links TRBV4-2 to TRBJ1-1; 11 bases are shared with TRBD1. This CDR3 has 16 amino acids. CDR1 LGHNA and CDR2 YNFKEQ come from the germline V gene. With 5 bases clipped from V and 0 bases from J, the junction kept 5 bases outside the gene matches.

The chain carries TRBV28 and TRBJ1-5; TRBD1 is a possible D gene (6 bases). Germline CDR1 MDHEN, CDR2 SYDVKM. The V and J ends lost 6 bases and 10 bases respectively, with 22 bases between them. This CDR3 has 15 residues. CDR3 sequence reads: CASSRPGQPPEPQHF. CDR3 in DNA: TGTGCCAGCAGCCGACCCGGACAGCCCCCAGAACCCCAGCATTTT. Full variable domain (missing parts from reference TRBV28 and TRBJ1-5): DVKVTQSSRYLVKRTGEKVFLECVQDMDHENMFWYRQDPGLGLRLIYFSYDVKMKEKGDIPEGYSVSREKKERFSLILESASTNQTSMYLCASSRPGQPPEPQHFGDGTRLSIL.

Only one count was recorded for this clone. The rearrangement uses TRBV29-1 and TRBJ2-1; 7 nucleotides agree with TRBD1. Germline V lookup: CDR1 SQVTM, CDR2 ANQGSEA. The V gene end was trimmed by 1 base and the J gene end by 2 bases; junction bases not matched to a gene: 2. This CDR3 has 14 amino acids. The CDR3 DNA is TGCAGCGTTGAAGGCAGGGGGACCTACAATGAGCAGTTCTTC. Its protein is CSVEGRGTYNEQFF.

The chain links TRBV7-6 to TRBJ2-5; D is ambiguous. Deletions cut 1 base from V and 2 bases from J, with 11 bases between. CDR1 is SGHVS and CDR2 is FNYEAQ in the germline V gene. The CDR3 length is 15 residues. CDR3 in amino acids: CASSLGAGSQETQYF. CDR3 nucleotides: TGTGCCAGCAGCTTAGGAGCAGGAAGTCAAGAGACCCAGTACTTC.

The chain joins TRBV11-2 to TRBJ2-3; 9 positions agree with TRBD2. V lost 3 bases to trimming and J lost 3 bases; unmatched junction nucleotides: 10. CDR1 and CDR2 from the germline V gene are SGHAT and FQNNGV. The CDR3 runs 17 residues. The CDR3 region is CASSLGGRAVSTDTQYF. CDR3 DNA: TGTGCCAGCAGCTTGGGCGGGAGGGCCGTATCGACAGATACGCAGTATTTT.

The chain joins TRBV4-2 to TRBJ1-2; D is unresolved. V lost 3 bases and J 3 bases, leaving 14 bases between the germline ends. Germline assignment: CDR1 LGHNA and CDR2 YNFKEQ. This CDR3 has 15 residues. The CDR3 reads CASSQTGGPDYGYTF. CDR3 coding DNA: TGTGCCAGCAGCCAGACCGGCGGGCCAGACTATGGCTACACCTTC.

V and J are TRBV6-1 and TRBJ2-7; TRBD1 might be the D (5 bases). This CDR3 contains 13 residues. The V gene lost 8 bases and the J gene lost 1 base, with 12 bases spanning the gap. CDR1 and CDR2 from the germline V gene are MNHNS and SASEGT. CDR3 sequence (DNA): TGTGCCAGCTGGGGCGGAATATCCTACGAGCAGTACTTC. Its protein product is CASWGGISYEQYF.

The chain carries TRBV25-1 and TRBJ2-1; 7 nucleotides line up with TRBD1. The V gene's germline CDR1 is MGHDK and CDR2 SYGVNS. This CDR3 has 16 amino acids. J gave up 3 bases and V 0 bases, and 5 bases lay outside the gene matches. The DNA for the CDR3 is TGTGCCAGCAGTGAATATTCGGACAGGAACTACAATGAGCAGTTCTTC. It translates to CASSEYSDRNYNEQFF.